The next 27 T cell receptor beta chains were all read from a single sample in a study of identifying expanded T cells in peripheral blood. TCRdb's copy holds only in-frame clones and misses some; the assay was immunoSEQ multiplex PCR. The top ten clones hold around 8.2% of a sample with about 110,000 clones, about nine tenths of them seen once. Sequencing input: blood. The receptor set was obtained from a person aged 18-70 years in good health.

The chain joins TRBV19 to TRBJ2-3; D ambiguous. Between the trimmed V and J ends, which lost 1 base and 2 bases, there was a span of 10 bases. Germline assignment: CDR1 LNHDA and CDR2 SQIVND (reference sequence). The CDR3 is made up of 15 amino acids. CDR3 DNA: TGTGCCAGTAGTATAGGAGTACTTAACACAGATACGCAGTATTTT. Its protein product is CASSIGVLNTDTQYF. The complete variable domain, with remaining parts taken from reference TRBV19 and TRBJ2-3, reads DGGITQSPKYLFRKEGQNVTLSCEQNLNHDAMYWYRQDPGQGLRLIYYSQIVNDFQKGDIAEGYSVSREKKESFPLTVTSAQKNPTAFYLCASSIGVLNTDTQYFGPGTRLTVL.

V usage is TRBV19 and J usage is TRBJ1-2, with TRBD1 identical over 12 bases. V gave up 4 bases and J gave up 12 bases; unmatched junction bases: 6. The CDR3 loop spans 13 amino acids. CDR1 is LNHDA and CDR2 is SQIVND in the germline V gene (reference sequence). CDR3 region: CASSNRDRGRNTF. CDR3 bases: TGTGCCAGTAGTAACCGGGACAGGGGGCGCAACACCTTC.

The chain carries TRBV28 and TRBJ2-1; D is ambiguous. The germline V gene has CDR1 MDHEN and CDR2 SYDVKM. The CDR3 covers 11 residues. With 7 bases removed from V and 7 bases from J, the gap between germline ends came to 8 bases. The CDR3 here is CASIQSNEQFF. The CDR3 coding sequence is TGTGCCAGCATCCAATCGAATGAGCAGTTCTTC.

The chain recombines TRBV5-1 with TRBJ2-5, with 7 nucleotides matching TRBD2. Germline V CDR1 and CDR2: SGHRS, YFSETQ. The CDR3 is 14 residues long. The junction had 3 bases not matched to a gene; V was cut back by 3 bases and J by 1 base. The CDR3 DNA reads TGCGCCAGCAGCTGGCGGGGGTTCCAAGAGACCCAGTACTTC. Protein sequence: CASSWRGFQETQYF.

In the case of this clone: The sample holds other DNA sequences that translate to the same CDR3. V is TRBV9 and J is TRBJ1-1; unclear D gene. Trimming pared 0 bases from V and 0 bases from J, leaving 6 bases between. The germline V gene encodes CDR1 SGDLS and CDR2 YYNGEE. The CDR3 consists of 14 residues. This CDR3 is CASSVGQMNTEAFF. The CDR3, as DNA: TGTGCCAGCAGCGTAGGTCAGATGAACACTGAAGCTTTCTTT.

This chain links TRBV21-1 with TRBJ2-1; the table's TRBD2 call for D was not verified on the DNA. TRBV21-1 is a recognized pseudogene. The CDR3 runs 17 residues. The CDR3 sequence is CASSKDGRARGFNEQFF. In DNA, the CDR3 is TGTGCCAGCAGCAAAGACGGGCGGGCGCGAGGGTTCAATGAGCAGTTCTTC.

This sequence joins TRBV28 and TRBJ2-7; 10 bases map to TRBD1. V gave up 1 base and J gave up 3 bases; unmatched junction bases: 6. The germline V gene has CDR1 MDHEN and CDR2 SYDVKM. The CDR3 consists of 16 residues. This CDR3 reads CASSLFGTGVFYEQYF. The CDR3 DNA sequence: TGTGCCAGCAGTTTATTCGGGACAGGGGTATTCTACGAGCAGTACTTC.

This clone was counted between two and nine times. The chain uses TRBV30 and TRBJ2-7; D possibly corresponds to TRBD2 (5 bases). Trimming removed 4 bases at V and 3 bases at J, with 13 bases between. This CDR3 spans 13 amino acids. Germline V gene sequence: CDR1 GTSNPN, CDR2 SVGIG (reference sequence). The CDR3: CAWNGNGVYEQYF. The CDR3 DNA sequence: TGTGCCTGGAACGGGAACGGGGTCTACGAGCAGTACTTC.

This chain connects TRBV19 to TRBJ1-1, with TRBD1 as a possible D gene (5 bases). The CDR3 has 14 residues. Per germline, CDR1 LNHDA and CDR2 SQIVND (reference sequence). Trimming removed 6 bases at V and 5 bases at J, with 16 bases between. Written as DNA, the CDR3 is TGTGCCAGTAGAACTGTTTCTCGGGGGACTGAAGCTTTCTTT. This sequence encodes CASRTVSRGTEAFF. Full variable domain (rest looked up from reference TRBV19 and TRBJ1-1): DGGITQSPKYLFRKEGQNVTLSCEQNLNHDAMYWYRQDPGQGLRLIYYSQIVNDFQKGDIAEGYSVSREKKESFPLTVTSAQKNPTAFYLCASRTVSRGTEAFFGQGTRLTVV.

The J gene is TRBJ2-3, the V gene TRBV18; 10 bases are a match to TRBD2. After removal of 4 bases from V and 0 bases from J, the junction contained 10 bases not matched to a gene. The CDR3 has 18 amino acids. Germline CDR1 KGHSH, CDR2 LQKENI. DNA of the CDR3: TGTGCCAGCTCACTTTCGACTAGCGGGCAAACTAGCACAGATACGCAGTATTTT. This codes for CASSLSTSGQTSTDTQYF.

The V gene is TRBV7-6, the J gene TRBJ2-7; D possibly corresponds to TRBD1 (5 bases). V was trimmed by 6 bases and J by 3 bases, leaving 15 bases between them. The CDR3 has 14 amino acids. Germline-derived CDR1 and CDR2 are SGHVS and FNYEAQ. CDR3 sequence (DNA): TGTGCCAGCAGTCAAAGGCAGGGAAACTACGAGCAGTACTTC. It translates to CASSQRQGNYEQYF. Based on the CDR3 plus reference TRBV7-6 and TRBJ2-7, the full variable domain is GAGVSQSPRYKVTKRGQDVALRCDPISGHVSLYWYRQALGQGPEFLTYFNYEAQQDKSGLPNDRFSAERPEGSISTLTIQRTEQRDSAMYRCASSQRQGNYEQYFGPGTRLTVT.

The rearrangement uses TRBV5-1 and TRBJ2-3, with TRBD2 identical over 12 bases. Trimming cost V 4 bases and J 0 bases; bases outside gene matches: 6. This CDR3 is built from 17 residues. Germline CDR1 and CDR2: SGHRS and YFSETQ. The CDR3 loop is CASSQTSGSYSTDTQYF. CDR3 in DNA: TGCGCCAGCAGCCAGACTAGCGGGAGTTATAGCACAGATACGCAGTATTTT. The full variable domain, with the rest looked up from reference TRBV5-1 and TRBJ2-3, is KAGVTQTPRYLIKTRGQQVTLSCSPISGHRSVSWYQQTPGQGLQFLFEYFSETQRNKGNFPGRFSGRQFSNSRSEMNVSTLELGDSALYLCASSQTSGSYSTDTQYFGPGTRLTVL.

The sample holds one count of this clone. The rearrangement uses TRBV5-1 and TRBJ1-5, with D unclear. CDR1 SGHRS and CDR2 YFSETQ come from the germline V gene. V gave up 0 bases and J gave up 4 bases, with 8 bases separating them. This CDR3 is built from 14 residues. Here the CDR3 DNA reads TGCGCCAGCAGCTTGGGAGGGCGTAATCAGCCCCAGCATTTT. As protein: CASSLGGRNQPQHF. The full variable domain, its missing parts supplied by reference TRBV5-1 and TRBJ1-5, is KAGVTQTPRYLIKTRGQQVTLSCSPISGHRSVSWYQQTPGQGLQFLFEYFSETQRNKGNFPGRFSGRQFSNSRSEMNVSTLELGDSALYLCASSLGGRNQPQHFGDGTRLSIL.

The J gene is TRBJ2-3, the V gene TRBV7-9, with D possibly being TRBD1 (6 bases). This CDR3 is 14 amino acids long. V shed 4 bases and J shed 0 bases, with 8 bases lying between them. Per the germline V gene, CDR1 is SEHNR and CDR2 is FQNEAQ (reference sequence). CDR3 sequence: CASSWGLSTDTQYF. The CDR3 DNA sequence: TGTGCCAGCAGCTGGGGGCTGAGCACAGATACGCAGTATTTT.

The V call is TRBV5-1, the J call TRBJ2-1; no clear D gene. Per germline, CDR1 SGHRS and CDR2 YFSETQ. The ends were cut back, 1 base at V and 9 bases at J, with 11 bases in the middle. The CDR3 loop spans 13 amino acids. Here the CDR3 reads CASSLNGILEQFF. CDR3 in DNA: TGCGCCAGCAGCTTGAATGGGATACTTGAGCAGTTCTTC.

For this clone: Within the sample, other DNA sequences also encode this same CDR3. The chain uses TRBV19 and TRBJ1-4; D is unclear. The CDR3 runs to 11 residues. The V end lost 3 bases, the J end lost 7 bases, and 3 bases lay between the germline ends. Germline values: CDR1 LNHDA, CDR2 SQIVND (reference sequence). CDR3 sequence reads: CASSIGEKLFF. The CDR3 DNA reads as TGTGCCAGTAGTATTGGTGAAAAACTGTTTTTT. The whole variable domain, filled in from reference TRBV19 and TRBJ1-4, reads DGGITQSPKYLFRKEGQNVTLSCEQNLNHDAMYWYRQDPGQGLRLIYYSQIVNDFQKGDIAEGYSVSREKKESFPLTVTSAQKNPTAFYLCASSIGEKLFFGSGTQLSVL.

V and J are TRBV5-3 and TRBJ2-3; TRBD2 is a possible D gene (6 bases). TRBV5-3 has ORF status, its function being uncertain. There are 14 residues in the CDR3. V was shortened by 3 bases and J by 5 bases, with 13 bases between the two germline ends. For the CDR3, the DNA is TGTGCCAGAAGCTCTCCGGGAGTGGGAGATACGCAGTATTTT. Translating it yields CARSSPGVGDTQYF.

This clone was seen just once. The chain uses TRBV7-2 and TRBJ2-7; D might be TRBD2 (6 bases). The CDR3 loop spans 13 amino acids. Trimming pared 3 bases from V and 6 bases from J, leaving 12 bases between. Germline CDR1 is SGHTA and CDR2 is FQGNSA. DNA of the CDR3: TGTGCCAGCAGCTTGACTAGTCTCGCCGAGCAGTACTTC. It codes for CASSLTSLAEQYF.

The chain joins TRBV27 to TRBJ2-3; 9 bases fit TRBD1. Unmatched junction bases numbered 7, after V lost 7 bases and J lost 5 bases. CDR3 length equals 14 residues. CDR1 and CDR2 (germline): MNHEY, SMNVEV (reference sequence). CDR3 nucleotide sequence: TGTGCCAGCAAGGGGGACAGGGACCTAGATACGCAGTATTTT. This encodes CASKGDRDLDTQYF.

The V gene is TRBV10-2, the J gene TRBJ1-2; 7 bases are a match to TRBD1. The J segment lost 3 bases and the V segment lost 3 bases, leaving 10 bases of the junction unmatched. The CDR3 is 16 residues long. CDR1 and CDR2 (germline): WSHSY, SAAADI. CDR3 coding DNA: TGCGCCAGCAGTGACGGGCCAGGGGGGAAATACTATGGCTACACCTTC. Translation: CASSDGPGGKYYGYTF.

This sequence joins TRBV6-1 and TRBJ2-7; D uncertain. Per germline, CDR1 MNHNS and CDR2 SASEGT. Trimming stripped 6 bases from V and 3 bases from J, with 15 bases between. The CDR3 length is 14 residues. This CDR3 is CASRETGPLYEQYF. The CDR3 DNA sequence: TGTGCCAGCAGGGAAACCGGTCCACTCTACGAGCAGTACTTC.

The chain links TRBV7-9 to TRBJ2-1, with D possibly TRBD1 on 6 matching bases. The CDR3 is made up of 11 amino acids. The V gene's germline CDR1 is SEHNR and CDR2 FQNEAQ (reference sequence). With 5 bases removed from V and 10 bases from J, the gap between germline ends came to 9 bases. The CDR3 nucleotides read TGTGCCAGCAGCCCTGGGACAGAGCAGTTCTTC. This gives the protein CASSPGTEQFF.

The CDR3 is CASRVQGGEFF. The CDR3, as DNA: TGTGCCAGCAGAGTCCAAGGGGGGGAGTTCTTC. The chain couples TRBV5-8 to TRBJ2-1, with D perhaps TRBD2 (7 bases). The germline gives CDR1 SGHTS, CDR2 YDEGEE. V lost 5 bases to trimming and J lost 14 bases, with 14 bases between them. CDR3 length equals 11 residues.

The genes are TRBV5-4 and TRBJ2-2; D gene ambiguous. Germline V CDR1 and CDR2: SGHNT, YYREEE (reference sequence). The V end was cut by 1 base, the J end by 5 bases, with 6 bases between. This CDR3 has 13 residues. CDR3 protein: CASSLIGTGELFF. The CDR3 nucleotides read TGTGCCAGCAGCTTGATAGGGACCGGGGAGCTGTTTTTT.

The J gene is TRBJ1-2, the V gene TRBV27; weak D call: TRBD1 (5 bases). Germline V gene data show CDR1 as MNHEY and CDR2 as SMNVEV (reference sequence). The CDR3 spans 15 residues. V lost 4 bases, J lost 8 bases, and 20 bases lay in between. The CDR3 nucleotides are TGTGCCAGCAGTTGGGGGACGGATGGTCGGGCCGGCTACACCTTC. Its translation is CASSWGTDGRAGYTF.

The chain employs TRBV28 and TRBJ1-1; D gene unclear. Germline V lookup: CDR1 MDHEN, CDR2 SYDVKM. Deletions cut 2 bases from V and 3 bases from J, with 7 bases between. This CDR3 has 13 residues. The CDR3 spells CASSLRGDTEAFF. The CDR3 nucleotides read TGTGCCAGCAGTTTACGGGGAGACACTGAAGCTTTCTTT.

The chain employs TRBV2 and TRBJ2-1; 7 bases line up with TRBD2. Trimming removed 6 bases from V and 3 bases from J; junction bases left unmatched: 20. Germline lookup yields CDR1 SNHLY and CDR2 FYNNEI. The CDR3 length is 19 residues. The CDR3 loop reads CASSVPAYAGAGDYNEQFF. CDR3 DNA sequence: TGTGCCAGCAGCGTTCCGGCCTACGCTGGGGCGGGAGACTACAATGAGCAGTTCTTC.